Each of the 14 T cell receptor beta chains below was sequenced from the same sample in a study of PD-1 blockade in classical Hodgkin lymphoma. Time point specified: cycle 4 day 1 (C4D1), after 6 weeks of nivolumab. Each patient experienced a relapse that followed autologous stem cell transplantation, and brentuximab vedotin exposure varied. Data came from immunoSEQ multiplex PCR; TCRdb stores just in-frame clones and leaves some out. This sample yields roughly 27,000 clones, of which over 55% are seen a single time; approximately 3.6% belongs to the top ten. The sample consisted of peripheral blood mononuclear cells (PBMCs), taken before the fourth cycle of nivolumab. The receptors stem from a human donor with classical Hodgkin lymphoma.

This clone was counted only a few times. This chain uses TRBV7-6 with TRBJ2-2; 10 bases are a match to TRBD2. V gave up 1 base and J gave up 5 bases; unmatched junction bases: 7. CDR1 SGHVS and CDR2 FNYEAQ come from the germline V gene. The CDR3 totals 17 residues. This CDR3 is CASSLGAGGPGTGELFF. The CDR3 DNA reads TGTGCCAGCAGCTTAGGAGCGGGAGGGCCGGGTACCGGGGAGCTGTTTTTT.

This clone was observed a single time. The chain employs TRBV5-1 and TRBJ2-1, with 14 bases matching TRBD2. The CDR3 runs 16 residues. J lost 7 bases, V lost 4 bases, and 7 bases had no gene match. Germline CDR1 reads SGHRS; CDR2 reads YFSETQ. CDR3 protein: CASSPGLAGAGNEQFF. The CDR3 DNA reads as TGCGCCAGCAGCCCGGGACTAGCGGGAGCGGGAAATGAGCAGTTCTTC.

The J gene is TRBJ2-5, the V gene TRBV4-2; TRBD2 matches at 7 bases. The CDR3 is made up of 15 amino acids. Germline CDR1 and CDR2: LGHNA and YNFKEQ. With 4 bases clipped from V and 1 base from J, the junction kept 6 bases outside the gene matches. The chain's CDR3 is CASSPGSGGQETQYF. The CDR3 DNA is TGTGCCAGCAGCCCAGGGTCGGGGGGCCAAGAGACCCAGTACTTC.

The chain recombines TRBV2 with TRBJ2-5; 9 bases are a match to TRBD1. Germline V lookup: CDR1 SNHLY, CDR2 FYNNEI. Unmatched junction bases numbered 4, after V lost 6 bases and J lost 5 bases. The CDR3 consists of 13 residues. Here the CDR3 DNA reads TGTGCCAGCAGGACAGGGGGGTCGGAGACCCAGTACTTC. It translates to CASRTGGSETQYF.

This chain links TRBV7-2 with TRBJ2-2; 10 bases agree with TRBD2. After removal of 5 bases from V and 5 bases from J, the junction contained 8 bases not matched to a gene. There are 16 residues in the CDR3. Germline lookup yields CDR1 SGHTA and CDR2 FQGNSA. The chain's CDR3 is CASSPYGTSETGELFF. CDR3 in DNA: TGTGCCAGCAGCCCTTACGGGACTAGCGAAACCGGGGAGCTGTTTTTT.

The rearrangement links TRBV2 to TRBJ1-5, with 7 bases that match TRBD1. The CDR3 spans 15 residues. V lost 6 bases and J lost 0; bases outside the gene matches: 5. CDR1 and CDR2 from the germline V gene are SNHLY and FYNNEI. The CDR3 DNA sequence: TGTGCCAGCAGAAGGGACAGCCCTAGCAATCAGCCCCAGCATTTT. Amino acids: CASRRDSPSNQPQHF.

The chain joins TRBV20-1 to TRBJ1-2, with unresolved D. CDR3 size: 11 residues. V lost 0 bases and J 11 bases, leaving 10 bases between the germline ends. CDR1 and CDR2 from the germline V gene are DFQATT and SNEGSKA (reference sequence). The CDR3 region is CSARDVGDYTF. The CDR3 DNA follows: TGCAGTGCTAGAGATGTGGGAGATTACACCTTC.

This sequence joins TRBV7-8 and TRBJ2-5; perhaps TRBD2 as D (7 bases). V was trimmed by 2 bases and J by 4 bases, leaving 11 bases between them. CDR1 and CDR2 from the germline V gene are SGHVS and FQNEAQ. The CDR3 has 14 residues. The CDR3 loop is CASSLWGGGETQYF. Here the CDR3 DNA reads TGTGCCAGCAGCTTATGGGGGGGCGGAGAGACCCAGTACTTC.

This clone was picked up a small number of times. J is TRBJ1-5 and V is TRBV19, with 8 bases matching TRBD1. V lost 7 bases to trimming and J lost 6 bases; unmatched junction nucleotides: 11. Germline-derived CDR1 and CDR2 are LNHDA and SQIVND (reference sequence). There are 15 residues in the CDR3. CDR3 nucleotides: TGTGCCAGTACCCAAGGACAGGGCCCGGTTCAGCCCCAGCATTTT. It codes for CASTQGQGPVQPQHF.

The CDR3 is CASSFGGGPYNEQFF. DNA of the CDR3: TGTGCCAGCAGCTTCGGGGGAGGGCCTTACAATGAGCAGTTCTTC. The chain combines TRBV11-2 with TRBJ2-1; TRBD2 matches 7 bases. J lost 4 bases, V lost 3 bases, and 6 bases had no gene match. The CDR3 has 15 residues. The germline CDR1 and CDR2 sequences are SGHAT and FQNNGV.

The chain combines TRBV6-1 with TRBJ2-7; 10 nucleotides match TRBD1. Trimming took 6 bases from V and 3 from J; bases not matched to a gene: 5. The CDR3 runs to 14 residues. Germline lookup yields CDR1 MNHNS and CDR2 SASEGT. This chain's CDR3 is CASRGDRGDYEQYF. As DNA, the CDR3 is TGTGCCAGCAGGGGGGACAGGGGAGACTACGAGCAGTACTTC.

V and J are TRBV19 and TRBJ1-1, with D perhaps TRBD1 (5 bases). With 5 bases removed from V and 4 bases from J, the gap between germline ends came to 11 bases. The germline gives CDR1 LNHDA, CDR2 SQIVND (reference sequence). The CDR3 loop spans 13 amino acids. CDR3 bases: TGTGCCAGTAGTTCCCTCGGGGGCACTGAAGCTTTCTTT. Amino acid sequence: CASSSLGGTEAFF.

This clone was seen more than once but under ten times. The rearrangement links TRBV11-3 to TRBJ2-1; D is unresolved. This CDR3 is 13 amino acids long. The germline CDR1 and CDR2 sequences are SGHNT and YENEEA. Trimming pared 0 bases from V and 8 bases from J, leaving 8 bases between. The CDR3 protein is CASSLDSPDEQFF. DNA for the CDR3: TGTGCCAGCAGCTTAGACTCGCCCGATGAGCAGTTCTTC.

This chain links TRBV19 with TRBJ2-7; 8 nucleotides agree with TRBD1. Germline trimming cut 0 bases from V and 2 bases from J; bases unmatched to any gene: 3. The germline V gene has CDR1 LNHDA and CDR2 SQIVND (reference sequence). The CDR3 runs 15 residues. Here the CDR3 reads CASSIDDRGPYEQYF. CDR3 in DNA: TGTGCCAGTAGTATAGACGACAGGGGCCCCTACGAGCAGTACTTC.